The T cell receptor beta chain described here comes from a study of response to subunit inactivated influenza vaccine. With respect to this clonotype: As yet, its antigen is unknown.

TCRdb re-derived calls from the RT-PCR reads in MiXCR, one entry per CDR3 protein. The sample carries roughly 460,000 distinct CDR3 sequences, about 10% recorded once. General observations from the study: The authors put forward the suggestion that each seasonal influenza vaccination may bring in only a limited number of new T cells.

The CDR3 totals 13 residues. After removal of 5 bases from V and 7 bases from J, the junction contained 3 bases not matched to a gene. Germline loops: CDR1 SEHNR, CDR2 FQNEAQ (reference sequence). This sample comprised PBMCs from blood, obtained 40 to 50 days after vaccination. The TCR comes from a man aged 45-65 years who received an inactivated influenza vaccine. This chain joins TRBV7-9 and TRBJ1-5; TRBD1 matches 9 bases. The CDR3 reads CASSVDRGQPQHF. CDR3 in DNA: TGTGCCAGCAGCGTAGACAGGGGGCAGCCCCAGCATTTT.